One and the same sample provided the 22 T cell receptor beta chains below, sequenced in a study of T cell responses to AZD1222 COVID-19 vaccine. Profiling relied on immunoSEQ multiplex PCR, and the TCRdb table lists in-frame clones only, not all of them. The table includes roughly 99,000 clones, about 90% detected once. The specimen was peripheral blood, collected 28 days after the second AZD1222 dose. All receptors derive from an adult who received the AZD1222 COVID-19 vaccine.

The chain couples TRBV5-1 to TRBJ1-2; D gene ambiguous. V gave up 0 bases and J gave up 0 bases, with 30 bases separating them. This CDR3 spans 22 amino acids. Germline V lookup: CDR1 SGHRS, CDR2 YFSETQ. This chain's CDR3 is CASSLVPRVGEAGRDPNYGYTF. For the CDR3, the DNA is TGCGCCAGCAGCTTGGTTCCCCGGGTCGGGGAGGCAGGACGAGATCCTAACTATGGCTACACCTTC.

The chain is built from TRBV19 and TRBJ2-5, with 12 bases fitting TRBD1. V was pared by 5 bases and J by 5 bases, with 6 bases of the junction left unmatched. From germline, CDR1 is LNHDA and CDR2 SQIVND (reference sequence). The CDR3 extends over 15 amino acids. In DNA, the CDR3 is TGTGCCAGTAGTCCCGGGACAGGGGGCCGGGAGACCCAGTACTTC. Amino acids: CASSPGTGGRETQYF.

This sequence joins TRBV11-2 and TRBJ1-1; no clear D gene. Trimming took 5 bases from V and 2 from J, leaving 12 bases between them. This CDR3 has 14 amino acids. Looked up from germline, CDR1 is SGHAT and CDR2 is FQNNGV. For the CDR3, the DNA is TGTGCCAGCAGCCGGGGTGGAGATAACACTGAAGCTTTCTTT. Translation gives CASSRGGDNTEAFF.

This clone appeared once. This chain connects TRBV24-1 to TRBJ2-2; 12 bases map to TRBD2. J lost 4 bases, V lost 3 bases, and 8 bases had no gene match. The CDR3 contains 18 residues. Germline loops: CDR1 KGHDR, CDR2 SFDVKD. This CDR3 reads CATSDETSGRTVTGELFF. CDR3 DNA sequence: TGTGCCACCAGTGATGAGACTAGCGGGAGAACGGTCACCGGGGAGCTGTTTTTT.

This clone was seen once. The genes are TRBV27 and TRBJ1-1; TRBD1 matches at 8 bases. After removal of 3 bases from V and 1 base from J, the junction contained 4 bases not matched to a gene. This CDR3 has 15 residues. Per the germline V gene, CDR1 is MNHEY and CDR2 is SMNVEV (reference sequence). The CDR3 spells CASSLGTGGNTEAFF. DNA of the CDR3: TGTGCCAGCAGTTTGGGGACAGGAGGGAACACTGAAGCTTTCTTT.

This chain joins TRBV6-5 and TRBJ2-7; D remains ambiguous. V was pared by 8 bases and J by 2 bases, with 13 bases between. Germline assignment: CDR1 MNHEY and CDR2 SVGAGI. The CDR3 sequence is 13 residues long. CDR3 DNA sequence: TGTGCCAGCCGCCGTCTAAGTACCTACGAGCAGTACTTC. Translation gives CASRRLSTYEQYF.

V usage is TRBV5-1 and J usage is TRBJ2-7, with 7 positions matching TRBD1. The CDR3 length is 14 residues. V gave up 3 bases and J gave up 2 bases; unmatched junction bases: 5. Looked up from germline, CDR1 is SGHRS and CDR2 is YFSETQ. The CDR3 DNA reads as TGCGCCAGCAGCTCCAGACAGGGTGCCTACGAGCAGTACTTC. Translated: CASSSRQGAYEQYF. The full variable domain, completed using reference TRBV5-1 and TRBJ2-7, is KAGVTQTPRYLIKTRGQQVTLSCSPISGHRSVSWYQQTPGQGLQFLFEYFSETQRNKGNFPGRFSGRQFSNSRSEMNVSTLELGDSALYLCASSSRQGAYEQYFGPGTRLTVT.

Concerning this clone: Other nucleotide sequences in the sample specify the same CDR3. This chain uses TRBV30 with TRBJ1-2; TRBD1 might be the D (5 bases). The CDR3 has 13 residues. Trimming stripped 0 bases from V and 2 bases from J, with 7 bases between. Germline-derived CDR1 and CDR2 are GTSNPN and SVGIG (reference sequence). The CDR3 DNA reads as TGTGCCTGGAGTGTACAGGCGAACTATGGCTACACCTTC. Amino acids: CAWSVQANYGYTF.

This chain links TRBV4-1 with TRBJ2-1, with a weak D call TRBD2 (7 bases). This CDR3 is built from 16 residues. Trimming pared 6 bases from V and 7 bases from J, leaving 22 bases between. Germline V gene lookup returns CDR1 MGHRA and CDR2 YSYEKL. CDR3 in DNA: TGCGCCAGCAGTCAGAGGGGAGGGGGTAGGGGTAATGAGCAGTTCTTC. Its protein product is CASSQRGGGRGNEQFF.

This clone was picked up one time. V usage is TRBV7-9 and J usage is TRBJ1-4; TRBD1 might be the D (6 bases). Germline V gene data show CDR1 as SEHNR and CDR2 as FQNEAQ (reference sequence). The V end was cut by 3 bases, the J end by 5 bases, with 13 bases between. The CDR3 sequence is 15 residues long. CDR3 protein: CASSFKGQLNEKLFF. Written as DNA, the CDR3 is TGTGCCAGCAGCTTTAAGGGACAACTGAATGAAAAACTGTTTTTT. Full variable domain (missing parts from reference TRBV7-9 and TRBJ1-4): DTGVSQNPRHKITKRGQNVTFRCDPISEHNRLYWYRQTLGQGPEFLTYFQNEAQLEKSRLLSDRFSAERPKGSFSTLEIQRTEQGDSAMYLCASSFKGQLNEKLFFGSGTQLSVL.

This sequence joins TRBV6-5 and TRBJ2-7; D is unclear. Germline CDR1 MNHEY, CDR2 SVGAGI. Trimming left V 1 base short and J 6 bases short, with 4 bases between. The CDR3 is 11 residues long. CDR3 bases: TGTGCCAGCAGTTACTATGGCGAGCAGTACTTC. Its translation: CASSYYGEQYF.

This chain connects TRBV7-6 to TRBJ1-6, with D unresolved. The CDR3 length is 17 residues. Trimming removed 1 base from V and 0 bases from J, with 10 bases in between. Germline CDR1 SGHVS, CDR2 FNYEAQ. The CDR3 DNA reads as TGTGCCAGCAGCTTAGAGGTTCGGAGCTCCTATAATTCACCCCTCCACTTT. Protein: CASSLEVRSSYNSPLHF.

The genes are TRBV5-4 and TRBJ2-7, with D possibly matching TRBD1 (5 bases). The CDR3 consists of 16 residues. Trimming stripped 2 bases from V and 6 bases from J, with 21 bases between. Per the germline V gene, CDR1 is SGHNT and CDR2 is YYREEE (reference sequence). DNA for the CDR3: TGTGCCAGCAGCTTAAAAAAAGGGGTTGGAGTAGGCGAGCAGTACTTC. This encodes CASSLKKGVGVGEQYF.

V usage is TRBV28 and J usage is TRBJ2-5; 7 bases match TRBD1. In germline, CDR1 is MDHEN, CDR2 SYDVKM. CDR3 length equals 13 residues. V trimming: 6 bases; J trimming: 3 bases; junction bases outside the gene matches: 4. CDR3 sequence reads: CASRSGTEETQYF. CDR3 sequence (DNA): TGTGCCAGCAGATCCGGGACAGAAGAGACCCAGTACTTC. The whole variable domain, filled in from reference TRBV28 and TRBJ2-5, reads DVKVTQSSRYLVKRTGEKVFLECVQDMDHENMFWYRQDPGLGLRLIYFSYDVKMKEKGDIPEGYSVSREKKERFSLILESASTNQTSMYLCASRSGTEETQYFGPGTRLLVL.

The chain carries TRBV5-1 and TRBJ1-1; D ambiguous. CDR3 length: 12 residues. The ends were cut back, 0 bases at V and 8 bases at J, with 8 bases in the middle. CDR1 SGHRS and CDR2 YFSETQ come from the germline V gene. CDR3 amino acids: CASSLAGGEAFF. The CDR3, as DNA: TGCGCCAGCAGCTTGGCCGGCGGGGAAGCTTTCTTT.

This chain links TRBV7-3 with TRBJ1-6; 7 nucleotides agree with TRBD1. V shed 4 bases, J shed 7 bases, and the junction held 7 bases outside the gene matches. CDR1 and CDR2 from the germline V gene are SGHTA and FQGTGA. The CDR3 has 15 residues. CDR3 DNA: TGTGCCAGCAGCTATACAGGGGCCACAAATTCACCCCTCCACTTT. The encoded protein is CASSYTGATNSPLHF.

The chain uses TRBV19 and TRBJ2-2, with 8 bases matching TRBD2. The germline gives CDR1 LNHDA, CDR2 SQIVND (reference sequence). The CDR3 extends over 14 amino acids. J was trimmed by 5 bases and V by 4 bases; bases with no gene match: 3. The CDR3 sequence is CASSTGGRTGELFF. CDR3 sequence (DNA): TGTGCCAGTAGTACGGGGGGGCGTACCGGGGAGCTGTTTTTT. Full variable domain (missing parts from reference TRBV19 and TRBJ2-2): DGGITQSPKYLFRKEGQNVTLSCEQNLNHDAMYWYRQDPGQGLRLIYYSQIVNDFQKGDIAEGYSVSREKKESFPLTVTSAQKNPTAFYLCASSTGGRTGELFFGEGSRLTVL.

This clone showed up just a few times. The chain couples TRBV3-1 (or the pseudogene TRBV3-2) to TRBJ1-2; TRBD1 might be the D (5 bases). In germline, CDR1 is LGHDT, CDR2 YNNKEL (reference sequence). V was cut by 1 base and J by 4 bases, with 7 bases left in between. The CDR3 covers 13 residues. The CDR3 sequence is CASSQGGGYGYTF. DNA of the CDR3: TGTGCCAGCAGCCAAGGGGGGGGCTATGGCTACACCTTC.

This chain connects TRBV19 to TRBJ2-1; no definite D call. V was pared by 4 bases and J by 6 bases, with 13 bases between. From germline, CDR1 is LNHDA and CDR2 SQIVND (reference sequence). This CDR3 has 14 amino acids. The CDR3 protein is CASSTPRRINEQFF. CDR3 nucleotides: TGTGCCAGTAGTACACCCAGGCGGATCAATGAGCAGTTCTTC. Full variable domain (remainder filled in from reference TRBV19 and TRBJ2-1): DGGITQSPKYLFRKEGQNVTLSCEQNLNHDAMYWYRQDPGQGLRLIYYSQIVNDFQKGDIAEGYSVSREKKESFPLTVTSAQKNPTAFYLCASSTPRRINEQFFGPGTRLTVL.

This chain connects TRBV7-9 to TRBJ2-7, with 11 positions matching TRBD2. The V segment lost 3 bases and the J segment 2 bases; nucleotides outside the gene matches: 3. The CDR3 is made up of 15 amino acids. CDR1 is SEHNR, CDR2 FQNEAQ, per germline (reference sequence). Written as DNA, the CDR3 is TGTGCCAGCAGCTTCGTAGCGGGAGGGCCCTACGAGCAGTACTTC. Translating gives CASSFVAGGPYEQYF.

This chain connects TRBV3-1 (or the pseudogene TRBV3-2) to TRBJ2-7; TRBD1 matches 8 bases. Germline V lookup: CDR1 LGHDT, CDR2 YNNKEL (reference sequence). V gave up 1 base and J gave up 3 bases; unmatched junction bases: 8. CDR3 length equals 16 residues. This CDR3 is CASSQVFGTGLYEQYF. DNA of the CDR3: TGTGCCAGCAGCCAAGTGTTTGGGACAGGACTCTACGAGCAGTACTTC.

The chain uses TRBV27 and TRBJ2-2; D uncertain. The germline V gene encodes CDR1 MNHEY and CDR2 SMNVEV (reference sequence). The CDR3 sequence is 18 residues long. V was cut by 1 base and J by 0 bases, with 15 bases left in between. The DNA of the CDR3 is TGTGCCAGCAGTTTATTTGCCAGTTGGGTTACGAACACCGGGGAGCTGTTTTTT. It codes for CASSLFASWVTNTGELFF.